This T cell receptor beta chain was observed in a study of blood T cell repertoires in COVID-19. Produced via immunoSEQ multiplex PCR; TCRdb's table is partial and in-frame only. The sample lists about 400,000 clones; around 92% were seen once. This CDR3 region has 15 residues. The germline gives CDR1 LNHNV, CDR2 YYDKDF (reference sequence). The V gene lost 1 base and the J gene lost 1 base, with 8 bases spanning the gap. The sequence came from a woman in her thirties who had recovered from COVID-19. What was sequenced was PBMCs or T cells enriched from blood (not recorded which). The V and J genes are TRBV15 and TRBJ1-3; a possible D gene is TRBD1 (5 bases). This chain's CDR3 is CATSRGGGSGNTIYF. The CDR3 DNA reads as TGTGCCACCAGCAGAGGGGGGGGATCTGGAAACACCATATATTTT.